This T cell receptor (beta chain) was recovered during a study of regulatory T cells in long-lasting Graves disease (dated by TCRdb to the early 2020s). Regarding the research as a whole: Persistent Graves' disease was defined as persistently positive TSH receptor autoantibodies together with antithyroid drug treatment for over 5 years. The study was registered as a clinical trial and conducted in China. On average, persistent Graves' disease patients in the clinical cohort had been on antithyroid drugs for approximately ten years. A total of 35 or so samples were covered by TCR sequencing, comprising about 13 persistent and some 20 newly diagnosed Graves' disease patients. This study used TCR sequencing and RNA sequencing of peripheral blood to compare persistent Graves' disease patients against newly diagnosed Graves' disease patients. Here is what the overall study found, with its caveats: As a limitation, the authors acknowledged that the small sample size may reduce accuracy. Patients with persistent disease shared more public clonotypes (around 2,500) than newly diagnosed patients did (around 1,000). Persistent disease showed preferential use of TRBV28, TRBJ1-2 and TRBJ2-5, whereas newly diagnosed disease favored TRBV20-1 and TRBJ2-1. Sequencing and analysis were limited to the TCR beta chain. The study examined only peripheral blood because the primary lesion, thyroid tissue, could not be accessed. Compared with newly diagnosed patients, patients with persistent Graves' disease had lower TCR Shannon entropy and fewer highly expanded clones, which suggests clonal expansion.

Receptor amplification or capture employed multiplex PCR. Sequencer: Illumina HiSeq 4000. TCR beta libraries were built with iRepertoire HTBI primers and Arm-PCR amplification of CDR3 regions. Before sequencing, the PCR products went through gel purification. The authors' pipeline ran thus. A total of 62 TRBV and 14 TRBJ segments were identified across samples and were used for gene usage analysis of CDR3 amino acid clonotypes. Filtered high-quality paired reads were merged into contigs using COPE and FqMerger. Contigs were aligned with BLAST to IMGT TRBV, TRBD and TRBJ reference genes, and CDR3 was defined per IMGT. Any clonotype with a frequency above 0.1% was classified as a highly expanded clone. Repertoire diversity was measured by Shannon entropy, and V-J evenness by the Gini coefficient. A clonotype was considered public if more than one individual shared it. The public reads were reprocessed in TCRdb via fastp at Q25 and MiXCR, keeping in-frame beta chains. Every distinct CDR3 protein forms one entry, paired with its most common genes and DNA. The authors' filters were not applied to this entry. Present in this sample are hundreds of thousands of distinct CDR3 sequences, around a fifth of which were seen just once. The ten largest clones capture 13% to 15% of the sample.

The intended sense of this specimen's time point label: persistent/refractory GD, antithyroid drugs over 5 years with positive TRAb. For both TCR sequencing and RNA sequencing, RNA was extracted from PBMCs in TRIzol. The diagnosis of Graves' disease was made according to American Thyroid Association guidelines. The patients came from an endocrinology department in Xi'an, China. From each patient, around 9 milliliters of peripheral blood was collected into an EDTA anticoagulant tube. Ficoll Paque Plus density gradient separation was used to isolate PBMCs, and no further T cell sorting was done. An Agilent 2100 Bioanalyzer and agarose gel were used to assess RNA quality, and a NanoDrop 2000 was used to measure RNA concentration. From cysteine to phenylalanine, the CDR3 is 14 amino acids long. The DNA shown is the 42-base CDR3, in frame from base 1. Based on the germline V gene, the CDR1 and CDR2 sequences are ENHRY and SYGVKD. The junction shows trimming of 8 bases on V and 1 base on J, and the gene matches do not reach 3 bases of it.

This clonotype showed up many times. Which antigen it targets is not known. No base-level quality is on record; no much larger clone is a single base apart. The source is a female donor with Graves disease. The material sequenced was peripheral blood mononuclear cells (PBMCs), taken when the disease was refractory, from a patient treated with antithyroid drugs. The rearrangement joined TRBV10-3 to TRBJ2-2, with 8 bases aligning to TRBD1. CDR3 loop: CAIRDRMNTGELFF. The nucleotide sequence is TGTGCCATCCGGGACAGGATGAACACCGGGGAGCTGTTTTTT.